This is a list of T cell receptor beta chains from one sample in a study of cytomegalovirus exposure and HLA in healthy donors. Produced via immunoSEQ multiplex PCR; TCRdb's table is partial and in-frame only. Recorded here are 38,000 or so clones; the top ten clones represent about 8.9%. Sequencing was performed on PBMCs. These receptors all stem from a man between 40 and 49 years old in good health and CMV-seropositive. Each CDR3 is given with its conserved first and last residue. D genes are given only for firm matches.

TRBV6-1	TRBD1	TRBJ1-2	CASRVDRSNYGYTF
TRBV18	TRBD1	TRBJ2-5	CASSPGQGETQYF
TRBV27	.	TRBJ2-7	CASMNRVGYEQYF
TRBV13	.	TRBJ1-1	CASSLWGDTEAFF
TRBV5-1	.	TRBJ2-5	CASSLERRPGQETQYF
TRBV27	TRBD1	TRBJ1-4	CASSLTGTNEKLFF
TRBV10-3	TRBD2	TRBJ2-1	CAISRGLAGSVGEQFF
TRBV5-1	.	TRBJ1-4	CASSLEVLATNEKLFF
TRBV7-9	.	TRBJ2-1	CASSLSYGSYNEQFF
TRBV11-3	TRBD2	TRBJ2-5	CASSPGSSGGETQYF
TRBV30	.	.	CAWTSGGYEQYF